This T cell receptor beta chain was found in a study of breast tumors, draining lymph nodes, adjacent tissues. The study's findings and limits: Data only fit, rather than demonstrated, lymph node origin of most tumor T cells.

TCRdb processed the multiplex PCR reads anew with MiXCR; each CDR3 protein has one entry. The table records tens of thousands of distinct CDR3 sequences, around 52% of them present only once. On this clonotype itself: Antigen specificity is unknown.

Sequencing input: breast tumor tissue. This receptor was identified in a female donor with breast cancer. Some clones in this sample may be carry-over from other donors' samples.

The CDR3 coding sequence is TGCAGTGCAAGCCCTACTAGCGGGGGGACAGATACGCAGTATTTT. Translating gives CSASPTSGGTDTQYF. The chain combines TRBV20-1 with TRBJ2-3, with 12 bases fitting TRBD2. J gave up 3 bases and V 6 bases, and 7 bases lay outside the gene matches. Per germline, CDR1 DFQATT and CDR2 SNEGSKA (reference sequence). CDR3 length equals 15 residues.